This T cell receptor (beta chain) was obtained from a study of identical twins. V dropped 6 bases and J dropped 1; count of bases not matched to a gene: 5. The CDR3 extends over 16 amino acids. Germline-derived CDR1 and CDR2 are MRHNA and SNTAGT. This clonotype occurred once. TCRdb reprocessed the 5' RACE reads via MiXCR and lists one record per CDR3 protein. There are about 720,000 distinct CDR3 sequences in the sample; roughly 20% occur only once, and about an eighth lies in the top ten. These sequences were also reported in another study, on T cells expressing NK-cell markers. That publication notes: The authors sequenced eight donors, of whom seven were HCMV-seropositive and one was seronegative. Several experiments added an anti-gamma-delta TCR antibody to sort only alpha-beta TCR T cells.

This TCR derives from a woman aged 18-29 years in good health. The sample consisted of PBMCs. The chain combines TRBV6-4 with TRBJ2-1; 11 nucleotides agree with TRBD2. The CDR3 coding sequence is TGTGCCAGCAGGGCACTAGCGGGGGAATCCTACAATGAGCAGTTCTTC. It translates to CASRALAGESYNEQFF.